The 30 T cell receptor beta chains given below trace back to one sample, sequenced in a study of cytomegalovirus exposure and HLA in healthy donors. The primer mix had 60 Vbeta and 13 Jbeta primers. This table comes from immunoSEQ multiplex PCR, and its TCRdb copy is limited to in-frame clones, with some not included. In the table there are some 180,000 clones, about 90% of which are singletons. Specimen: PBMCs. Source of these receptors: a girl in the first two years of life in good health and CMV-seronegative.

CDR3 coding DNA: TGTGCCAGCAGCTTTCAGACTGAAGCTTTCTTT. Residues: CASSFQTEAFF. The chain carries TRBV5-4 and TRBJ1-1; no clear D. Germline loops: CDR1 SGHNT, CDR2 YYREEE (reference sequence). The CDR3 is 11 residues long. Trimming took 2 bases from V and 5 from J, leaving 4 bases between them.

The J gene is TRBJ2-1, the V gene TRBV11-2; the D gene is possibly TRBD2 (5 bases). Germline CDR1 SGHAT, CDR2 FQNNGV. The CDR3 totals 12 residues. V was trimmed by 2 bases and J by 8 bases, leaving 7 bases between them. This chain's CDR3 is CASSLRRYEQFF. The CDR3 coding sequence is TGTGCCAGCAGCTTAAGGAGGTATGAGCAGTTCTTC.

The chain is built from TRBV10-2 and TRBJ2-1; 7 bases fit TRBD2. V dropped 7 bases and J dropped 0; count of bases not matched to a gene: 15. The CDR3 has 18 amino acids. The germline V gene has CDR1 WSHSY and CDR2 SAAADI. The CDR3 loop is CASKKRGSLNNSYNEQFF. In DNA form, the CDR3 reads TGCGCCAGCAAAAAGCGGGGCTCTTTAAACAACTCCTACAATGAGCAGTTCTTC.

The chain uses TRBV7-2 and TRBJ2-2; no definite D call. V was trimmed by 2 bases and J by 2 bases, leaving 12 bases between them. The CDR3 consists of 16 residues. The germline CDR1 and CDR2 sequences are SGHTA and FQGNSA. CDR3 coding DNA: TGTGCCAGCAGCTTATTCGCGAGAGGTAACACCGGGGAGCTGTTTTTT. It yields the protein CASSLFARGNTGELFF. Together with reference TRBV7-2 and TRBJ2-2, the CDR3 gives the full variable domain: GAGVSQSPSNKVTEKGKDVELRCDPISGHTALYWYRQSLGQGLEFLIYFQGNSAPDKSGLPSDRFSAERTGGSVSTLTIQRTQQEDSAVYLCASSLFARGNTGELFFGEGSRLTVL.

V gene TRBV5-1 combines with J gene TRBJ2-2, with 10 nucleotides matching TRBD2. Germline V gene sequence: CDR1 SGHRS, CDR2 YFSETQ. The V gene end was trimmed by 4 bases and the J gene end by 6 bases; junction bases not matched to a gene: 9. The length of the CDR3 is 16 residues. Written as DNA, the CDR3 is TGCGCCAGCAGCCCGAGCCTAGCGGGAGAAGCCGGGGAGCTGTTTTTT. It is translated as CASSPSLAGEAGELFF.

The chain carries TRBV6-5 and TRBJ2-7; D perhaps matches TRBD1 (6 bases). The V gene's germline CDR1 is MNHEY and CDR2 SVGAGI. The CDR3 extends over 12 amino acids. The V end was cut by 7 bases, the J end by 3 bases, with 10 bases between. For the CDR3, the DNA is TGTGCCAGCAACGGCAGGGGCTACGAGCAGTACTTC. Its protein product is CASNGRGYEQYF.

The chain carries TRBV4-1 and TRBJ2-7, with 11 bases fitting TRBD1. The CDR3 is 16 residues long. The V and J ends lost 1 base and 7 bases, in that order; junction bases with no gene match: 9. Germline assignment: CDR1 MGHRA and CDR2 YSYEKL. The CDR3 region has the DNA TGCGCCAGCAGCCAAGTTTGGGACAGGGGGTACTGGGAGCAGTACTTC. It codes for CASSQVWDRGYWEQYF.

The chain recombines TRBV10-3 with TRBJ1-6; D may be TRBD1 (5 bases). Looked up from germline, CDR1 is ENHRY and CDR2 is SYGVKD. The CDR3 sequence is 14 residues long. The germline V and J ends were trimmed by 8 bases and 7 bases, with 15 bases remaining between them. The CDR3 coding sequence is TGTGCCATCGGTACAGGTAACGGGAATTCACCCCTCCACTTT. It yields the protein CAIGTGNGNSPLHF.

The chain carries TRBV29-1 and TRBJ2-2, with 8 bases that match TRBD2. With V trimmed by 7 bases and J by 4 bases, 14 bases remained unmatched. Germline V CDR1 and CDR2: SQVTM, ANQGSEA. The CDR3 is 16 residues long. CDR3 nucleotide sequence: TGCAGCGCTCAGAGGGTGAGCGGGGGCGCCACCGGGGAGCTGTTTTTT. It encodes CSAQRVSGGATGELFF.

The sample holds one count of this clone. This sequence joins TRBV5-6 and TRBJ2-7; maybe TRBD2 (5 bases). This CDR3 region has 13 residues. The V and J ends lost 6 bases and 7 bases respectively, with 17 bases between them. CDR1 is SGHDT and CDR2 is YYEEEE in the germline V gene. Here the CDR3 reads CASTGRDSTEQYF. DNA of the CDR3: TGTGCCAGCACCGGACGGGATTCTACGGAGCAGTACTTC.

The chain combines TRBV7-9 with TRBJ2-1; 10 bases align to TRBD2. J was trimmed by 1 base and V by 5 bases; bases with no gene match: 5. The CDR3 sequence is 16 residues long. The germline CDR1 and CDR2 sequences are SEHNR and FQNEAQ (reference sequence). The CDR3 spells CASSGGSGGSYNEQFF. CDR3 nucleotides: TGTGCCAGCAGCGGGGGTAGCGGGGGGTCCTACAATGAGCAGTTCTTC.

J is TRBJ2-7 and V is TRBV19, with TRBD1 matching over 9 bases. The germline gives CDR1 LNHDA, CDR2 SQIVND (reference sequence). V dropped 5 bases and J dropped 3; count of bases not matched to a gene: 5. This CDR3 region has 14 residues. The CDR3 nucleotides are TGTGCCAGTAGTGCCGGGACAGGGCTCTACGAGCAGTACTTC. This encodes CASSAGTGLYEQYF. Full variable domain (rest looked up from reference TRBV19 and TRBJ2-7): DGGITQSPKYLFRKEGQNVTLSCEQNLNHDAMYWYRQDPGQGLRLIYYSQIVNDFQKGDIAEGYSVSREKKESFPLTVTSAQKNPTAFYLCASSAGTGLYEQYFGPGTRLTVT.

The chain links TRBV7-9 to TRBJ2-1, with D perhaps TRBD1 (6 bases). This CDR3 has 18 residues. Trimming took off 1 base at V and 6 bases at J, with 22 bases between the two ends. Germline values: CDR1 SEHNR, CDR2 FQNEAQ (reference sequence). For the CDR3, the DNA is TGTGCCAGCAGCTTAGTTGGGGGACAACCCCCGCGCCGCAATGAGCAGTTCTTC. Translation: CASSLVGGQPPRRNEQFF.

The chain employs TRBV4-2 and TRBJ2-7; unclear D gene. The CDR3 consists of 16 residues. Germline V gene lookup returns CDR1 LGHNA and CDR2 YNFKEQ. The V and J ends lost 4 bases and 3 bases respectively, with 19 bases between them. CDR3 protein: CASSPSVPDSLYEQYF. DNA of the CDR3: TGTGCCAGCAGCCCGAGCGTACCTGACTCTCTCTACGAGCAGTACTTC.

This clone was found a few times. V usage is TRBV7-2 and J usage is TRBJ2-7; the match to TRBD2 covers 8 bases. The V gene end was trimmed by 0 bases and the J gene end by 0 bases; junction bases not matched to a gene: 4. Germline CDR1 and CDR2: SGHTA and FQGNSA. This CDR3 comprises 16 residues. The CDR3 DNA reads TGTGCCAGCAGCTTAGCGGGACTAGTACCCTCCTACGAGCAGTACTTC. Amino acid sequence: CASSLAGLVPSYEQYF.

The chain has TRBV7-2 and TRBJ1-6; D is unresolved. This CDR3 contains 12 residues. V was shortened by 3 bases and J by 7 bases, with 4 bases between the two germline ends. CDR1 is SGHTA, CDR2 FQGNSA, per germline. In DNA, the CDR3 is TGTGCCAGCAGCTTCCGGAATTCACCCCTCCACTTT. The encoded protein is CASSFRNSPLHF.

The chain couples TRBV7-8 to TRBJ2-1; TRBD2 might be the D (5 bases). Germline CDR1 and CDR2: SGHVS and FQNEAQ. V lost 5 bases, J lost 3 bases, and 17 bases lay in between. The CDR3 has 16 amino acids. The CDR3 sequence is CASSNTLVRNYNEQFF. CDR3 nucleotide sequence: TGTGCCAGCAGCAATACACTAGTGAGGAACTACAATGAGCAGTTCTTC.

This chain links TRBV2 with TRBJ2-1; D not resolved. The CDR3 consists of 12 residues. The germline V and J ends were trimmed by 3 bases and 9 bases, with 9 bases remaining between them. The germline V gene has CDR1 SNHLY and CDR2 FYNNEI. CDR3 bases: TGTGCCAGCAGTGAGGATTCAGGTGAGCAGTTCTTC. As protein: CASSEDSGEQFF.

The chain carries TRBV7-9 and TRBJ2-5; D ambiguous. V was shortened by 2 bases and J by 5 bases, with 6 bases between the two germline ends. In germline, CDR1 is SEHNR, CDR2 FQNEAQ (reference sequence). This CDR3 has 12 residues. CDR3 sequence: CASSLSRETQYF. CDR3 sequence (DNA): TGTGCCAGCAGCTTAAGTCGGGAGACCCAGTACTTC.

This clone was found once. The V gene is TRBV9, the J gene TRBJ2-1; TRBD2 matches at 9 bases. The J segment lost 8 bases and the V segment lost 2 bases, leaving 5 bases of the junction unmatched. The CDR3 sequence is 14 residues long. From germline, CDR1 is SGDLS and CDR2 YYNGEE. CDR3 sequence reads: CASSVRGGVYEQFF. CDR3 coding DNA: TGTGCCAGCAGCGTGCGGGGGGGCGTATATGAGCAGTTCTTC.

The rearrangement links TRBV6-1 to TRBJ1-5; D possibly corresponds to TRBD1 (5 bases). The germline gives CDR1 MNHNS, CDR2 SASEGT. The CDR3 contains 13 residues. Trimming shortened V by 6 bases and J by 4 bases, and 10 bases separated the two germline ends. CDR3 coding DNA: TGTGCCAGCAGCCGACAGTTAAATCAGCCCCAGCATTTT. Protein sequence: CASSRQLNQPQHF.

The rearrangement joins TRBV6-5 to TRBJ1-3; perhaps TRBD1 as D (5 bases). CDR1 is MNHEY, CDR2 SVGAGI, per germline. V lost 8 bases and J lost 1, with 12 bases in between. The length of the CDR3 is 14 residues. CDR3 in DNA: TGTGCCAGCTCAGGGCCCCCGTCTGGAAACACCATATATTTT. Amino acid sequence: CASSGPPSGNTIYF.

This chain links TRBV7-9 with TRBJ1-6, with D uncertain. There are 16 residues in the CDR3. Germline V gene sequence: CDR1 SEHNR, CDR2 FQNEAQ (reference sequence). Trimming removed 6 bases from V and 6 bases from J, with 18 bases in between. CDR3 DNA sequence: TGTGCCAGCAGGAACCGAGTAACGCGTGGTAATTCACCCCTCCACTTT. Protein product: CASRNRVTRGNSPLHF. The whole variable domain, remainder taken from reference TRBV7-9 and TRBJ1-6, is DTGVSQNPRHKITKRGQNVTFRCDPISEHNRLYWYRQTLGQGPEFLTYFQNEAQLEKSRLLSDRFSAERPKGSFSTLEIQRTEQGDSAMYLCASRNRVTRGNSPLHFGNGTRLTVT.

This clone was recorded only once. The V and J genes are TRBV19 and TRBJ2-1, with 8 nucleotides matching TRBD1. This CDR3 comprises 16 residues. The germline CDR1 and CDR2 sequences are LNHDA and SQIVND (reference sequence). J was trimmed by 0 bases and V by 4 bases; bases with no gene match: 5. The CDR3 nucleotides read TGTGCCAGTAGTACTTCCGGACAGGGCTCCTACAATGAGCAGTTCTTC. Its translation is CASSTSGQGSYNEQFF. The full variable domain, its missing parts supplied by reference TRBV19 and TRBJ2-1, is DGGITQSPKYLFRKEGQNVTLSCEQNLNHDAMYWYRQDPGQGLRLIYYSQIVNDFQKGDIAEGYSVSREKKESFPLTVTSAQKNPTAFYLCASSTSGQGSYNEQFFGPGTRLTVL.

The chain couples TRBV7-2 to TRBJ1-1; D not resolved. Between the trimmed V and J ends, which lost 5 bases and 1 base, there was a span of 11 bases. The germline CDR1 and CDR2 sequences are SGHTA and FQGNSA. The CDR3 contains 14 residues. The CDR3 nucleotides are TGTGCCAGCAGCCTAATGCCAGGGAACACTGAAGCTTTCTTT. Encoded protein: CASSLMPGNTEAFF.

The CDR3 loop is CASGGWYAYEQYF. CDR3 coding DNA: TGTGCCAGCGGGGGGTGGTATGCCTACGAGCAGTACTTC. The chain carries TRBV7-8 and TRBJ2-7, with a possible D match to TRBD2 (6 bases). V was shortened by 8 bases and J by 2 bases, with 13 bases between the two germline ends. Germline V gene data show CDR1 as SGHVS and CDR2 as FQNEAQ. The CDR3 totals 13 residues.

The gene calls are TRBV30 and TRBJ2-2; 10 nucleotides align to TRBD1. The germline gives CDR1 GTSNPN, CDR2 SVGIG (reference sequence). V lost 5 bases and J lost 4; bases outside the gene matches: 10. The CDR3 is 16 residues long. The CDR3 sequence: CAWGPGGQGSTGELFF. For the CDR3, the DNA is TGTGCCTGGGGGCCGGGGGGACAGGGGAGCACCGGGGAGCTGTTTTTT.

The genes are TRBV19 and TRBJ1-1; TRBD1 agrees at 7 bases. The CDR3 has 14 residues. Germline CDR1 and CDR2: LNHDA and SQIVND (reference sequence). V lost 4 bases, J lost 7 bases, and 9 bases stayed unmatched. The CDR3 DNA reads as TGTGCCAGTAGTACCTTACAGGGGTGGGATGAAGCTTTCTTT. It specifies CASSTLQGWDEAFF.

This clone was detected only once. The CDR3 loop reads CASSLEGRGGYTF. CDR3 DNA sequence: TGCGCCAGCAGCTTGGAGGGGCGGGGTGGCTACACCTTC. This rearrangement joins TRBV5-1 to TRBJ1-2; D may be TRBD1 (5 bases). Germline CDR1 and CDR2: SGHRS and YFSETQ. The CDR3 is made up of 13 amino acids. V was cut by 0 bases and J by 7 bases, with 10 bases left in between. The complete variable domain, with remaining parts taken from reference TRBV5-1 and TRBJ1-2, reads KAGVTQTPRYLIKTRGQQVTLSCSPISGHRSVSWYQQTPGQGLQFLFEYFSETQRNKGNFPGRFSGRQFSNSRSEMNVSTLELGDSALYLCASSLEGRGGYTFGSGTRLTVV.

The CDR3 protein is CAWSRGTESVEQFF. As DNA, the CDR3 is TGTGCCTGGAGTAGGGGTACGGAATCGGTTGAGCAGTTCTTC. This rearrangement joins TRBV30 to TRBJ2-1, with D maybe TRBD1 (5 bases). The CDR3 has 14 residues. CDR1 is GTSNPN and CDR2 is SVGIG in the germline V gene (reference sequence). Trimming cost V 2 bases and J 9 bases, with 17 bases left between them.